The table lists the clone carrying this T cell receptor (beta chain) with a few counts. TCRdb reanalysed the 5' RACE reads using MiXCR and keeps one entry per CDR3 protein. The data contain roughly 580,000 distinct CDR3 sequences, more than 15% of them singletons. The data derive from a study of T-cell memory formation after mild COVID-19. Germline values: CDR1 LNHDA, CDR2 SQIVND (reference sequence). The CDR3 has 14 residues. V lost 1 base and J 6 bases, leaving 11 bases between the germline ends. The gene calls are TRBV19 and TRBJ2-3; D call uncertain. The sequence came from an adult woman who had mild COVID-19 (a few samples of this study predate the infection). Cell type and time point are not known. What was sequenced was PBMCs or a T cell subset sorted from them (not recorded which). The CDR3 sequence is CASSIGVGWDTQYF. The CDR3 bases are TGTGCCAGTAGTATAGGGGTAGGATGGGATACGCAGTATTTT.